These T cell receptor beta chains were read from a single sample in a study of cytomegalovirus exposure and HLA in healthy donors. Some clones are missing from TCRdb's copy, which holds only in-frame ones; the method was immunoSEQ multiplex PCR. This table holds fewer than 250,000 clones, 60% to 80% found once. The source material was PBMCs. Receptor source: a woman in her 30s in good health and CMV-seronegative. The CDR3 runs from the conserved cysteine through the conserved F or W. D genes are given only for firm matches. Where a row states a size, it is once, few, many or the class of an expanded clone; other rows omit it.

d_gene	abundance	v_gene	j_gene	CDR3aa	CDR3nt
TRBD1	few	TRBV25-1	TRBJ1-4	CASSAYRGVNEKLFF	TGTGCCAGCAGTGCATACAGGGGTGTCAATGAAAAACTGTTTTTT
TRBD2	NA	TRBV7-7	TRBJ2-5	CASSDAWGGETQYF	TGTGCTAGCAGCGACGCTTGGGGGGGTGAGACCCAGTACTTC
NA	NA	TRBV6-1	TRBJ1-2	CASSRNRMIIYGYTF	TGTGCCAGCAGTAGGAACAGGATGATAATCTATGGCTACACCTTC
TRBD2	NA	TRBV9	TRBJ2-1	CASSIGLAGEYEQFF	TGTGCCAGCAGCATCGGACTAGCGGGAGAGTATGAGCAGTTCTTC
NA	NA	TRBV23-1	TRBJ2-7	CASSQSLLGGYEQYF	TGCGCCAGCAGTCAATCTCTCTTGGGGGGCTACGAGCAGTACTTC
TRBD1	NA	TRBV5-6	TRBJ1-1	CASSSDRGGAFF	TGTGCCAGCAGCTCGGACAGGGGTGGTGCTTTCTTT
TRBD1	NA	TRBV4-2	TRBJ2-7	CASSQDPGQGYEQYF	TGTGCCAGCAGCCAAGACCCGGGACAGGGATACGAGCAGTACTTC
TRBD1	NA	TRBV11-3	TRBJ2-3	CASSSRTGWADTQYF	TGTGCCAGCAGCTCGAGGACAGGGTGGGCAGATACGCAGTATTTT
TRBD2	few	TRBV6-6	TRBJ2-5	CASSPRRGMETQYF	TGTGCCAGCAGTCCCCGGCGGGGGATGGAGACCCAGTACTTC
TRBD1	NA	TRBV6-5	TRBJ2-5	CASKTGWGQETQYF	TGTGCCAGCAAGACAGGGTGGGGGCAAGAGACCCAGTACTTC
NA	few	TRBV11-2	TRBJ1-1	CASSSNRVGEAFF	TGTGCCAGCAGCTCGAACAGGGTAGGAGAAGCTTTCTTT
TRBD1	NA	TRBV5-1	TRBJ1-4	CASSSLTGGGNEKLFF	TGCGCCAGCAGCTCCCTGACAGGGGGCGGTAATGAAAAACTGTTTTTT
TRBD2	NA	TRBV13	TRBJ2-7	CASSFSGEGSYEQYF	TGTGCCAGCAGTTTCAGCGGGGAGGGATCGTACGAGCAGTACTTC
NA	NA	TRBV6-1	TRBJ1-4	CASSEVREKLFF	TGTGCCAGCAGTGAAGTGAGGGAAAAACTGTTTTTT
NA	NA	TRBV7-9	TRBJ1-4	CASSHTDSSNEKLFF	TGTGCCAGCAGCCATACCGACAGTTCTAATGAAAAACTGTTTTTT
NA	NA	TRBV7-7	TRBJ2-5	CASRKTGQETQYF	TGTGCTAGCAGGAAAACAGGTCAAGAGACCCAGTACTTC
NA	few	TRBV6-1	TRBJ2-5	CASSYVETQYF	TGTGCCAGCAGTTATGTAGAGACCCAGTACTTC
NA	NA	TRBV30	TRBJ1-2	CAFGGANYGYTF	TGTGCCTTTGGGGGGGCTAACTATGGCTACACCTTC
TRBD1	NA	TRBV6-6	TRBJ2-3	CASTHTTGGDTQYF	TGTGCCAGCACCCACACGACAGGGGGAGATACGCAGTATTTT
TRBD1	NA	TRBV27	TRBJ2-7	CASSPGGRSSYEQYF	TGTGCCAGCAGTCCAGGGGGCAGGAGCTCCTACGAGCAGTACTTC
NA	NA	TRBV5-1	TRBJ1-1	CASSLGPGRGGAEAFF	TGCGCCAGCAGCTTGGGGCCAGGGAGGGGGGGGGCTGAAGCTTTCTTT
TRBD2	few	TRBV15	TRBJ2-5	CATSRVAGGPETQYF	TGTGCCACCAGCAGGGTCGCGGGGGGGCCAGAGACCCAGTACTTC